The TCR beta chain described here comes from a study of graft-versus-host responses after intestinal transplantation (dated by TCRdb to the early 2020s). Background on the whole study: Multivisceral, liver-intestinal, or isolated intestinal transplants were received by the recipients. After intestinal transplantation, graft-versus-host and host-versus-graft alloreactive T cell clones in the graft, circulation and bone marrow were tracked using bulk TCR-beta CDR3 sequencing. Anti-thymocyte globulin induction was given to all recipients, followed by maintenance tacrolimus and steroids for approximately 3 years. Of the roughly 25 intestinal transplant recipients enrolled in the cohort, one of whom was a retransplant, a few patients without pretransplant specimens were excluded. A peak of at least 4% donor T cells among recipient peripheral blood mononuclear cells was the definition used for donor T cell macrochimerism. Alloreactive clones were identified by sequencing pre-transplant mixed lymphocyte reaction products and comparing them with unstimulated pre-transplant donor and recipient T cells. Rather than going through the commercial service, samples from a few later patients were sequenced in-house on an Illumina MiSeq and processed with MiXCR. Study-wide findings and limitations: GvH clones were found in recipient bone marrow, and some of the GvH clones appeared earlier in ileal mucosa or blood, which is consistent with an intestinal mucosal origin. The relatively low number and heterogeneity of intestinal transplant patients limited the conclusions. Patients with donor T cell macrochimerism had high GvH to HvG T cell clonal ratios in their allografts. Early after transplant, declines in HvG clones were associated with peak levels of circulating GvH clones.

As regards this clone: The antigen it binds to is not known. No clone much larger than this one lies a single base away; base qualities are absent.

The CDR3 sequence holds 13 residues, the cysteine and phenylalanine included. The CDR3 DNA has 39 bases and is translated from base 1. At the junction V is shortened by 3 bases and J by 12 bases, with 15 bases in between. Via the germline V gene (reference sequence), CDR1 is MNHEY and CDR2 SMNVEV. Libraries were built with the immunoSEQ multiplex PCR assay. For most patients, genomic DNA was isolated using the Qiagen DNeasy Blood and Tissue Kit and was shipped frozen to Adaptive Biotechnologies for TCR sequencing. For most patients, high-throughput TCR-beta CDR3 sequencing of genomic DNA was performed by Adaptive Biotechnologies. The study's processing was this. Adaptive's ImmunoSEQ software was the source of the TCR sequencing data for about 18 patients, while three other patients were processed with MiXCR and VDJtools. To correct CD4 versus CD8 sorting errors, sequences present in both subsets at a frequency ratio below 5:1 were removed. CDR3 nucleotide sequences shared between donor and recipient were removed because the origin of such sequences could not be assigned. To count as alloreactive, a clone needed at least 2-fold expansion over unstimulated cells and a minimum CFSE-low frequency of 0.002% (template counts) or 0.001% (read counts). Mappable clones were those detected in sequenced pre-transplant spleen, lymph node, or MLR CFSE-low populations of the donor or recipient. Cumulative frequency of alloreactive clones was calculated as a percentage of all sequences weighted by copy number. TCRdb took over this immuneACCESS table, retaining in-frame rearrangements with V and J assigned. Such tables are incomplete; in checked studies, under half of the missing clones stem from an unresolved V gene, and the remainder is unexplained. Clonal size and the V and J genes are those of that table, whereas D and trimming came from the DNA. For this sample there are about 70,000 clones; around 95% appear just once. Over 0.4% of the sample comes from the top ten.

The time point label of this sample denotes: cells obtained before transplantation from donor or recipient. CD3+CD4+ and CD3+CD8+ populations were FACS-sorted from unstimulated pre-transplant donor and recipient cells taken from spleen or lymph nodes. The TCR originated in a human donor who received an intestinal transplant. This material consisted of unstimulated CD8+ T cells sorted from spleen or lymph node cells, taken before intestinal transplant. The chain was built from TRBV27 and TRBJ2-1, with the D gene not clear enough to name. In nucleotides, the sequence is TGTGCCAGCAGTTTCTTAAAAAGGACCGGGCAGTTCTTC. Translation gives CASSFLKRTGQFF.